What follows is one TCR beta chain and its context. The data were obtained in a study of T cells in Graves' hyperthyroidism and ophthalmopathy. Authors of the study amplified TCR beta CDR3 regions from RNA transcripts. HTBI primers were the set used in a first-round RT-PCR of the TCR CDR3. MiXCR, applied by TCRdb to the multiplex PCR reads, yields one record per CDR3 protein. Here the sample spans around 690,000 distinct CDR3 sequences, around 15% being singletons. Losses at the gene ends were 6 bases for V and 7 bases for J; bases not matched to a gene: 7. Germline loops: CDR1 ENHRY, CDR2 SYGVKD. This CDR3 has 16 residues.

Sequencing was carried out using blood. The clonotype was recovered from a man aged 45-60 years with Graves' hyperthyroidism. The V gene is TRBV10-3, the J gene TRBJ2-1, with 15 bases aligning to TRBD2. The CDR3 loop reads CAIRETGTSGRNEQFF. The CDR3 DNA reads TGTGCCATCAGGGAAACCGGGACTAGCGGGAGGAATGAGCAGTTCTTC.